This T cell receptor beta chain stems from a study of Graves' ophthalmopathy and Graves' hyperthyroidism. Findings and limits, study-wide: The 13-signature model separated ophthalmopathy from stable hyperthyroidism at roughly 88% sensitivity and about 81% specificity. Most expanded clonotypes in thyroid above 0.001 frequency also showed up in blood.

Germline CDR1 and CDR2: LNHDA and SQIVND (reference sequence). V gave up 6 bases and J gave up 3 bases, with 12 bases separating them. This CDR3 has 15 residues. RNA transcripts were the template, and TCR beta CDR3 regions were amplified from them. Second-round multiplex PCR came after first-round RT-PCR with HTBI primers. Using its own MiXCR run on the multiplex PCR reads, TCRdb lists one record per CDR3 protein. The sample lists 600,000 to 950,000 distinct CDR3 sequences; approximately 40% were seen once. This clonotype was seen ten or more times. Antigen unknown. Patients were excluded if they had other autoimmune diseases or uncontrolled infections, and likewise if pregnancy or lactation applied. Diagnosis was based on clinical symptoms, serum thyroxine, TRAb, thyroid ultrasound and orbital computed tomography.

The clonotype originates from an adult man with Graves' ophthalmopathy. The chain couples TRBV19 to TRBJ2-6; perhaps TRBD1 as D (6 bases). The sequenced material came from peripheral blood. CDR3 sequence (DNA): TGTGCCAGTAGATTTGGGGGCTTTGGGGCCAACGTCCTGACTTTC. This encodes CASRFGGFGANVLTF.